Listed here are 24 T cell receptor beta chains from one sample, sequenced in a study of radiotherapy plus CTLA-4 blockade in lung cancer. Only in-frame clones appear in the TCRdb table, and some are missing; sequencing was by immunoSEQ multiplex PCR. The sample has 90,000 or so clones; roughly 87% are singletons. This specimen was peripheral blood, taken from a patient treated with radiotherapy plus ipilimumab. The receptors shown here come from a human donor with non-small cell lung cancer who had stable disease on radiotherapy plus ipilimumab.

The V and J genes are TRBV6-5 and TRBJ1-5; D unclear. The V gene lost 4 bases and the J gene lost 2 bases, with 15 bases spanning the gap. This CDR3 is 16 amino acids long. Germline V gene sequence: CDR1 MNHEY, CDR2 SVGAGI. This CDR3 is CASSSPEPGGNQPQHF. The CDR3 DNA follows: TGTGCCAGCAGTTCCCCCGAACCAGGAGGCAATCAGCCCCAGCATTTT.

The gene calls are TRBV6-1 and TRBJ2-3; TRBD1 matches 8 bases. Germline V gene data show CDR1 as MNHNS and CDR2 as SASEGT. This CDR3 is 13 amino acids long. J gave up 2 bases and V 7 bases, and 2 bases lay outside the gene matches. Here the CDR3 DNA reads TGTGCCAGCAAGGACAGGGTCACAGATACGCAGTATTTT. Translating it yields CASKDRVTDTQYF.

The gene calls are TRBV7-3 and TRBJ2-1, with D perhaps assigned TRBD1 or TRBD2 (5 bases each). The germline gives CDR1 SGHTA, CDR2 FQGTGA. Trimming removed 2 bases at V and 9 bases at J, with 8 bases between. The CDR3 loop spans 12 amino acids. The CDR3: CASSLEGTEQFF. CDR3 coding DNA: TGTGCCAGCAGCTTAGAGGGGACTGAGCAGTTCTTC.

The chain couples TRBV7-8 to TRBJ1-2; 7 nucleotides agree with TRBD1. Germline V gives CDR1 SGHVS, CDR2 FQNEAQ. The V and J ends lost 5 bases and 2 bases, in that order; junction bases with no gene match: 2. This CDR3 contains 13 residues. The CDR3 DNA follows: TGTGCCAGCAGCCAAGGGGGCAACTATGGCTACACCTTC. The encoded protein is CASSQGGNYGYTF.

The V gene is TRBV7-2, the J gene TRBJ1-6; 7 bases are a match to TRBD1. Germline CDR1 and CDR2: SGHTA and FQGNSA. J lost 4 bases, V lost 5 bases, and 5 bases had no gene match. The CDR3 runs to 15 residues. As DNA, the CDR3 is TGTGCCAGCAGCATCCAGACAGGGTATAATTCACCCCTCCACTTT. The encoded protein is CASSIQTGYNSPLHF.

The chain links TRBV10-2 to TRBJ1-2; 9 positions match TRBD1. The CDR3 is 14 residues long. V lost 3 bases to trimming and J lost 4 bases; unmatched junction nucleotides: 3. Germline CDR1 is WSHSY and CDR2 is SAAADI. CDR3: CASSDPTGGYGYTF. The CDR3 region has the DNA TGCGCCAGCAGTGACCCGACAGGGGGCTATGGCTACACCTTC.

About this clone itself: Other DNA sequences in the sample encode the same CDR3. The rearrangement uses TRBV19 and TRBJ1-2, with D possibly matching TRBD1 (6 bases). The V and J ends lost 5 bases and 4 bases respectively, with 29 bases between them. Germline CDR1 reads LNHDA; CDR2 reads SQIVND (reference sequence). CDR3 length: 19 residues. CDR3 DNA: TGTGCCAGTAGTCCCACGTGGGGCAGGGGCTTTAGCAATACCTATGGCTACACCTTC. It is translated as CASSPTWGRGFSNTYGYTF. Supplemented by reference TRBV19 and TRBJ1-2, the full variable domain reads DGGITQSPKYLFRKEGQNVTLSCEQNLNHDAMYWYRQDPGQGLRLIYYSQIVNDFQKGDIAEGYSVSREKKESFPLTVTSAQKNPTAFYLCASSPTWGRGFSNTYGYTFGSGTRLTVV.

The genes are TRBV9 and TRBJ2-1, with 9 nucleotides matching TRBD1. The CDR3 sequence is 17 residues long. The J segment lost 9 bases and the V segment lost 4 bases, leaving 17 bases of the junction unmatched. Germline CDR1 is SGDLS and CDR2 is YYNGEE. The CDR3 DNA sequence: TGTGCCAGCAGCCCTAGAGGAGGGACAGGGTCAGCCGCTGAGCAGTTCTTC. The encoded protein is CASSPRGGTGSAAEQFF.

J is TRBJ1-1 and V is TRBV4-1, with TRBD1 matching 9 bases. CDR3 length equals 15 residues. The germline V gene has CDR1 MGHRA and CDR2 YSYEKL. V shed 5 bases and J 11 bases; nucleotides not matched to a gene: 15. The DNA of the CDR3 is TGCGCCAGCAGCACAGGGACAGGGCGAGATCTTGGGGCTTTCTTT. It yields the protein CASSTGTGRDLGAFF.

CDR3 coding DNA: TGCGCCAGCAGCTTAGCGGGGGGGACCCTCCGGGTGGAGAATGAGCAGTTCTTC. Translation: CASSLAGGTLRVENEQFF. The V gene is TRBV5-1, the J gene TRBJ2-1, with 10 bases matching TRBD2. Germline V CDR1 and CDR2: SGHRS, YFSETQ. V dropped 2 bases and J dropped 7; count of bases not matched to a gene: 15. The CDR3 totals 18 residues. The whole variable domain, filled in from reference TRBV5-1 and TRBJ2-1, reads KAGVTQTPRYLIKTRGQQVTLSCSPISGHRSVSWYQQTPGQGLQFLFEYFSETQRNKGNFPGRFSGRQFSNSRSEMNVSTLELGDSALYLCASSLAGGTLRVENEQFFGPGTRLTVL.

This chain joins TRBV5-6 and TRBJ2-4, with 7 nucleotides matching TRBD2. The CDR3 is 14 amino acids. Germline V gene data show CDR1 as SGHDT and CDR2 as YYEEEE. The junction had 3 bases not matched to a gene; V was cut back by 0 bases and J by 6 bases. The CDR3 sequence: CASSLGLAGNIQYF. The CDR3 region has the DNA TGTGCCAGCAGCTTGGGACTAGCAGGAAACATTCAGTACTTC. Together with reference TRBV5-6 and TRBJ2-4, the CDR3 gives the full variable domain: DAGVTQSPTHLIKTRGQQVTLRCSPKSGHDTVSWYQQALGQGPQFIFQYYEEEERQRGNFPDRFSGHQFPNYSSELNVNALLLGDSALYLCASSLGLAGNIQYFGAGTRLSVL.

The genes are TRBV6-6 and TRBJ2-7; D might be TRBD2 (6 bases). The ends were cut back, 6 bases at V and 7 bases at J, with 16 bases in the middle. Germline values: CDR1 MNHNY, CDR2 SVGAGI (reference sequence). This CDR3 region has 13 residues. The CDR3 sequence is CASSIKGAGEQYF. The CDR3 nucleotides are TGTGCCAGCAGCATTAAGGGCGCGGGAGAGCAGTACTTC.

The genes are TRBV2 and TRBJ2-2; the match to TRBD2 covers 11 bases. The CDR3 runs to 15 residues. V lost 8 bases to trimming and J lost 3 bases; unmatched junction nucleotides: 5. Germline V gene sequence: CDR1 SNHLY, CDR2 FYNNEI. For the CDR3, the DNA is TGTGCCAGCTCCTGGACTAGCGGGTACACCGGGGAGCTGTTTTTT. It yields the protein CASSWTSGYTGELFF.

CDR3 loop: CASSLVSGPHSNQPQHF. The CDR3 coding sequence is TGTGCCAGCAGCTTAGTATCCGGACCCCATAGCAATCAGCCCCAGCATTTT. The rearrangement joins TRBV7-9 to TRBJ1-5; D is unclear. The length of the CDR3 is 17 residues. CDR1 is SEHNR, CDR2 FQNEAQ, per germline (reference sequence). V lost 1 base and J lost 0, with 13 bases in between. Filled out from reference TRBV7-9 and TRBJ1-5, the complete variable domain reads DTGVSQNPRHKITKRGQNVTFRCDPISEHNRLYWYRQTLGQGPEFLTYFQNEAQLEKSRLLSDRFSAERPKGSFSTLEIQRTEQGDSAMYLCASSLVSGPHSNQPQHFGDGTRLSIL.

V is TRBV11-2 and J is TRBJ2-7, with D perhaps matching TRBD1 (5 bases). The V end lost 5 bases, the J end lost 0 bases, and 17 bases lay between the germline ends. The length of the CDR3 is 16 residues. The germline V gene has CDR1 SGHAT and CDR2 FQNNGV. The CDR3 spells CASSMMTASFSYEQYF. The CDR3 DNA follows: TGTGCCAGCAGCATGATGACAGCATCGTTCTCCTACGAGCAGTACTTC. Together with reference TRBV11-2 and TRBJ2-7, the CDR3 gives the full variable domain: EAGVAQSPRYKIIEKRQSVAFWCNPISGHATLYWYQQILGQGPKLLIQFQNNGVVDDSQLPKDRFSAERLKGVDSTLKIQPAKLEDSAVYLCASSMMTASFSYEQYFGPGTRLTVT.

This chain joins TRBV30 and TRBJ1-3; D not resolved. The CDR3 runs to 14 residues. Trimming cost V 3 bases and J 0 bases, with 9 bases left between them. Germline CDR1 is GTSNPN and CDR2 is SVGIG (reference sequence). CDR3 loop: CAWRIQISGNTIYF. CDR3 in DNA: TGTGCCTGGAGAATTCAGATCTCTGGAAACACCATATATTTT.

This chain uses TRBV18 with TRBJ1-3, with D unclear. The CDR3 spans 14 residues. The germline gives CDR1 KGHSH, CDR2 LQKENI. Trimming stripped 6 bases from V and 2 bases from J, with 11 bases between. The CDR3 region has the DNA TGTGCCAGCTCCCCGGGCGTAGCTGGAAACACCATATATTTT. This translates into CASSPGVAGNTIYF.

The chain joins TRBV19 to TRBJ1-2; D gene uncertain. The V end lost 9 bases, the J end lost 8 bases, and 16 bases lay between the germline ends. This CDR3 region has 12 residues. Germline V lookup: CDR1 LNHDA, CDR2 SQIVND (reference sequence). The CDR3 reads CASLDPRSGYTF. The CDR3 DNA sequence: TGTGCCAGCCTTGACCCTCGCAGCGGCTACACCTTC.

This chain links TRBV7-8 with TRBJ1-6; 8 bases align to TRBD1. The germline V gene has CDR1 SGHVS and CDR2 FQNEAQ. V was clipped by 1 base and J by 6 bases; unmatched bases: 5. The CDR3 sequence is 16 residues long. For the CDR3, the DNA is TGTGCCAGCAGCTTAGGCCAGGGGGCCAGTAATTCACCCCTCCACTTT. It yields the protein CASSLGQGASNSPLHF.

The CDR3 region is CASSLVTITASTGELFF. DNA for the CDR3: TGTGCCAGCAGCTTAGTAACTATAACGGCGAGCACCGGGGAGCTGTTTTTT. This rearrangement joins TRBV7-3 to TRBJ2-2; D gene uncertain. Between the trimmed V and J ends, which lost 2 bases and 4 bases, there was a span of 17 bases. This CDR3 has 17 amino acids. The germline V gene has CDR1 SGHTA and CDR2 FQGTGA.

CDR3 protein: CASSPEGQGVIGELFF. The CDR3 nucleotides read TGTGCCAGCAGCCCCGAGGGACAGGGGGTAATCGGGGAGCTGTTTTTT. V gene TRBV14 combines with J gene TRBJ2-2, with 11 positions matching TRBD1. The germline CDR1 and CDR2 sequences are SGHDN and FVKESK. Trimming removed 4 bases from V and 7 bases from J; junction bases left unmatched: 8. CDR3 length equals 16 residues.

The V call is TRBV7-8, the J call TRBJ2-1; 7 nucleotides align to TRBD2. Trimming took 4 bases from V and 0 from J; bases not matched to a gene: 6. Per germline, CDR1 SGHVS and CDR2 FQNEAQ. The CDR3 has 16 amino acids. Written as DNA, the CDR3 is TGTGCCAGCAGCTCAGACCGGGGGGTCTCCTACAATGAGCAGTTCTTC. It specifies CASSSDRGVSYNEQFF.

V and J are TRBV9 and TRBJ2-1, with 12 bases that match TRBD2. CDR1 is SGDLS, CDR2 YYNGEE, per germline. CDR3 length: 17 residues. V was pared by 0 bases and J by 1 base, with 2 bases of the junction left unmatched. The CDR3 DNA reads as TGTGCCAGCAGCGTAGAACTAGCGGGAGGTTCCTACAATGAGCAGTTCTTC. Amino acids: CASSVELAGGSYNEQFF.

The genes are TRBV9 and TRBJ2-2, with TRBD1 matching over 9 bases. V lost 1 base, J lost 7 bases, and 5 bases stayed unmatched. The CDR3 length is 15 residues. Germline loops: CDR1 SGDLS, CDR2 YYNGEE. DNA of the CDR3: TGTGCCAGCAGCGTAAGGACAGGGGTGGTCGGGGAGCTGTTTTTT. Its protein is CASSVRTGVVGELFF.